This T cell receptor beta chain was obtained from a study of shared clonotypes between healthy human individuals. On this clone: The target antigen is unknown.

From germline, CDR1 is SEHNR and CDR2 FQNEAQ (reference sequence). The CDR3 runs to 13 residues. Trimming left V 1 base short and J 5 bases short, with 9 bases between. Original analysis: Junction-only immunoSEQ data arrived without quality scores, meaning filtering differed. Assay used: immunoSEQ multiplex PCR; TCRdb lists only in-frame clones, some missing. V and J calls and clone size are copied from that table; D and trimming were computed from the DNA. There are 600,000 to 700,000 clones in the sample; roughly 72% occur only once, and around 2% lies in the top ten. Study-wide results and limits: Naive CD4 clonotype sharing across a handful of donors was 5% to 6%.

The sequencing sample was made of memory CD4+ T cells sorted from blood. Subset reported: CD45RA-negative fraction. The TCR was taken from a woman in her thirties in good health. The rearrangement links TRBV7-9 to TRBJ2-7, with D hard to call. The CDR3 DNA reads as TGTGCCAGCAGCTTAGGGGAAATAGACGAGCAGTACTTC. Its protein product is CASSLGEIDEQYF.